These T cell receptor beta chains were read from a single sample in a study of shared clonotypes between healthy human individuals. TCRdb's copy holds only in-frame clones and misses some; the assay was immunoSEQ multiplex PCR. The profile shows some 490,000 clones, more than 75% of them singletons. The source material was PBMCs. These receptors were collected from a woman in her 40s in good health. Some clones in this sample may be carry-over from other donors' samples. Both conserved end residues are part of each CDR3. The D gene is left open where the match is weak. Only some rows state a clone size, as once, few, many or a class for expanded clones.

D gene,clone size,V gene,J gene,CDR3 protein,CDR3 DNA
NA,NA,TRBV5-1,TRBJ1-5,CASSLLPPGLNNQPQHF,TGCGCCAGCAGCTTGCTACCTCCAGGCCTGAATAATCAGCCCCAGCATTTT
TRBD2,NA,TRBV29-1,TRBJ2-1,CSVAPSGSREQFF,TGCAGCGTTGCTCCTAGCGGGAGTAGGGAGCAGTTCTTC
TRBD1,NA,TRBV19,TRBJ1-4,CASSMGTGTGDEKLFF,TGTGCCAGTAGTATGGGAACCGGGACAGGGGATGAAAAACTGTTTTTT
NA,NA,TRBV11-2,TRBJ2-7,CASSLVGGPYEQYF,TGTGCCAGCAGCTTAGTCGGGGGCCCGTACGAGCAGTACTTC
TRBD1,NA,TRBV2,TRBJ1-2,CASSTPGTGRNYGYTF,TGTGCCAGCAGTACACCCGGGACAGGGCGAAACTATGGCTACACCTTC
NA,NA,TRBV14,TRBJ1-1,CASSQVSLWAATEAFF,TGTGCCAGCAGCCAAGTATCCTTGTGGGCCGCCACTGAAGCTTTCTTT
TRBD2,NA,TRBV6-5,TRBJ2-3,CASSYSHRGGDTQYF,TGTGCCAGCAGTTACTCTCACCGGGGGGGAGATACGCAGTATTTT
TRBD1,NA,TRBV28,TRBJ1-1,CATGTGLWGTEAFF,TGTGCCACCGGGACAGGGCTTTGGGGCACTGAAGCTTTCTTT
NA,NA,TRBV19,TRBJ2-3,CASDAMAGHTQYF,TGTGCCAGTGACGCTATGGCAGGACATACGCAGTATTTT
NA,NA,TRBV14,TRBJ1-2,CASSQVFNAGYTF,TGTGCCAGCAGCCAAGTTTTTAACGCTGGCTACACCTTC
TRBD2,few,TRBV30,TRBJ2-3,CAWRGTSGSTDTQYF,TGTGCCTGGAGGGGGACTAGCGGGAGCACAGATACGCAGTATTTT